This T cell receptor beta chain was sequenced for a study of T cell repertoires in cytomegalovirus infection. Study-wide context: The public TCR beta signatures pointed to both CMV infection and matching HLA type.

General observations from the study: The response measured ex vivo was dominated by TCR beta clonotypes (HLA-C-restricted and CMV-specific).

MiXCR was run by TCRdb on the reads, yielding one entry per CDR3 protein. The data hold 210,000 or so distinct CDR3 sequences, with 6.5% observed a single time. The CDR3 sequence is 15 residues long. CDR1 is SGHTA, CDR2 FQGNSA, per germline. Unmatched junction bases numbered 4, after V lost 3 bases and J lost 1 base. This clonotype has ten or more counts. Its antigen is still unknown. This clonotype was sampled from a human donor in good health (CMV status not recorded). Some clones in this sample may be carry-over from other donors' samples. The V gene is TRBV7-2, the J gene TRBJ2-5; TRBD2 agrees at 8 bases. Material: PBMCs. The CDR3 sequence: CASSFTSGVQETQYF. Written as DNA, the CDR3 is TGTGCCAGCAGCTTTACTAGCGGAGTCCAAGAGACCCAGTACTTC.